This paragraph reports one T cell receptor (beta chain). Its antigen remains unidentified. Base qualities are not provided; no much larger clone lies one nucleotide away. V lost 5 bases and J lost 5 bases, and the count of bases not matched to a germline gene is 9. Taken from cysteine to phenylalanine, the CDR3 has 15 residues. Just the 45-base CDR3 DNA is kept, in frame starting at base 1. The germline V gene specifies SGHTA as CDR1 and FQGTGA as CDR2. Using the deep immunoSEQ assay, TCR CDR3 regions were amplified from genomic DNA by multiplex PCR. For each cell subset, the extracted genomic DNA was distributed evenly across all wells of several immunoSEQ 96-well plates, and each plate served as one replicate. Each replicate PCR for sorted subsets received roughly 0.2 ug genomic DNA, equal to around 32,000 T cell genomes. The purified libraries were quantified using a Qubit 3.0 fluorometer, sized with a Bioanalyzer 2100, and then quantified again using the KAPA Library Quantification kit. Every immunoSEQ 96-well plate was sequenced on a dedicated single-read 150-cycle Illumina NextSeq 550 flow cell. Under the source paper's analysis protocol: The immunoSEQ output contained only junctional sequences without quality scores, so filtering could not match that applied to full-length reads. Sequences were annotated with PyIR, a Python wrapper for IgBLAST v1.9, and V/J genes and CDR3 were assigned using IMGT germline references. Reads with weak V/J assignments (E-value above 1e-6), missing CDR3, stop codons, out-of-frame junctions, or ambiguous translated residues were removed. A V3J clonotype was defined by an identical inferred V gene, J gene, and CDR3 amino acid sequence. Percentage overlap between repertoires was calculated by dividing the number of shared unique clonotypes by the size of the smaller repertoire. Three approaches were used to assess repertoire richness: RTK rarefaction, the Chao1 estimator, and Recon v2.1 estimates of unobserved clonotypes. For all TCRbeta clonotypes obtained by the gDNA method from a few donors, generation probabilities were computed with OLGA. TCRdb retrieved this table from immuneACCESS and kept in-frame rearrangements only. Not all clones are present; in checked studies, unresolved V genes account for under half, and no reason is known for the remainder. The V and J calls and clone size are taken from that table; D and trimming were inferred from the DNA. A total of 600,000 to 750,000 clones appear in this sample, about two thirds of them only once. Less than 2% of the sample is in the top ten clones.

The data originate from a study of shared clonotypes between healthy human individuals (dated by TCRdb to between 2020 and 2021). Turning to the overall study: A couple of women and a few men aged 18 to 49 years were included in the cohort. To estimate repertoire size and how much clonotypes are shared between individuals, the study performed deep sequencing of blood TCR repertoires from five healthy adults. For each donor, three plates each were used for CD4 naive and CD4 memory, two plates were used for CD8 naive, and one plate was used for CD8 memory. To increase sequencing depth and limit assay-specific biases, different laboratories used diverse techniques to prepare libraries and sequence TCR repertoires. Between about 0.94 and 8.9 billion PBMCs per donor were obtained by leukapheresis.

Healthy HIV-negative adults with no recently reported acute infections or vaccinations were included as donors. All donors were Caucasian adults living in Nashville, Tennessee, USA. Magnetic negative selection was used to enrich CD4+ T cells, after which naive cells were positively selected on CD45RA and the negative fraction became the memory subset. After blood collection by leukapheresis, PBMCs were isolated using Ficoll-Histopaque density gradient centrifugation and then cryopreserved in the vapor phase of liquid nitrogen. Analytical flow cytometry was used to check the purity and quantity of each magnetically sorted T cell population. Genomic DNA was isolated from every sorted fraction and measured by UV absorbance on a Nanodrop 2000c. Study-wide findings and limitations: Across several donors, approximately 4.6% of naive CD4, approximately 3.6% of naive CD8, 2% to 2.5% of memory CD4, and 0.4% of memory CD8 clonotypes were shared. Incomplete sequencing was indicated by rarefaction of sorted-subset datasets, despite the large sequencing depth. Estimated clonotype richness was generally larger for naive than for memory subsets. The small number of donors limited the genetic and exposure-history diversity represented. Pairwise subsampling indicated that sequencing depth was expected to affect the degree of clonotype sharing among donors. Sampling was restricted to blood, and TCR repertoires in tissue are likely to differ from TCR repertoires in blood. Higher generation probabilities were observed for clonotypes shared by all four sorted-subset donors than for non-shared clonotypes.

Recombination joined TRBV7-3 with TRBJ2-5; TRBD1 agrees with 9 junctional bases. This clonotype was obtained from a woman in her twenties or thirties in good health. The sequencing input was memory CD4+ T cells sorted from blood. Sample cell subset or site, as interpreted from the label and publication: CD45RA-negative fraction. This receptor carries the CDR3 CASSTGQGRMETQYF. The DNA reads as follows: TGTGCCAGCAGCACAGGACAGGGGCGAATGGAGACCCAGTACTTC.